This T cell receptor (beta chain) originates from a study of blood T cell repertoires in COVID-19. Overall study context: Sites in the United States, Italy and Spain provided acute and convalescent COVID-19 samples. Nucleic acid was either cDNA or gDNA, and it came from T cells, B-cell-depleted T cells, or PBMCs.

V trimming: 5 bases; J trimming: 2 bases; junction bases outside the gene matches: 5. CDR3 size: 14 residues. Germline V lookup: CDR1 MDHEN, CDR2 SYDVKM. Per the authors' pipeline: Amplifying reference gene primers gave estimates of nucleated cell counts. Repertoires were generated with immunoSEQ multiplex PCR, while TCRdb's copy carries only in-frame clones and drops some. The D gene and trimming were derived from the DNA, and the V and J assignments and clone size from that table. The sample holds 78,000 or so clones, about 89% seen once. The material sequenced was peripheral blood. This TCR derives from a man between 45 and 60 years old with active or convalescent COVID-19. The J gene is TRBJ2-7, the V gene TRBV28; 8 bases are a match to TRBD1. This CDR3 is CASSPQTGAYEQYV. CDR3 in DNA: TGTGCCAGCAGTCCCCAGACAGGGGCCTACGAGCAGTACGTC.